This passage covers 6 T cell receptor beta chains from one sample sequenced in a study of T cell repertoires in cytomegalovirus infection. The antigens for these receptors are not known. MiXCR, applied by TCRdb to the reads, yields one record per CDR3 protein. The sample has fewer than 60,000 distinct CDR3 sequences, about 18% seen once. This sample comprised CD8+ T cells from cultured PBMCs, obtained from culture after CMV antigen stimulation. These receptors all stem from a human donor in good health (CMV status not recorded). Some clones in this sample may be carry-over from other donors' samples.

This clonotype was found a few times. The chain employs TRBV5-6 and TRBJ1-5; TRBD1 might be the D (5 bases). CDR3 length equals 13 residues. The V end was cut by 3 bases, the J end by 7 bases, with 11 bases between. Germline values: CDR1 SGHDT, CDR2 YYEEEE. This CDR3 is CASSWGDAQPQHF. DNA for the CDR3: TGTGCCAGCAGCTGGGGGGATGCCCAGCCCCAGCATTTT.

There are a few counts of this clonotype. The rearrangement joins TRBV4-3 to TRBJ1-4; 9 bases agree with TRBD1. This CDR3 spans 16 amino acids. V trimming: 1 base; J trimming: 8 bases; junction bases outside the gene matches: 8. Germline V gene data show CDR1 as LGHNA and CDR2 as YSLEER. As DNA, the CDR3 is TGCGCCAGCAGCCAAGCAATCGGGACAGGGATCGAAAAACTGTTTTTT. It codes for CASSQAIGTGIEKLFF.

A few counts support this clonotype. This chain connects TRBV6-2 or TRBV6-3 to TRBJ2-1; TRBD1 agrees at 10 bases. Germline CDR1 reads MNHEY; CDR2 reads SVGEGT. The CDR3 has 18 residues. Losses at the gene ends were 0 bases for V and 7 bases for J; bases not matched to a gene: 12. In DNA, the CDR3 is TGTGCCAGCAGTTACTCAGAGACAGGGGGCCCCCGGATGAATGAGCAGTTCTTC. The encoded protein is CASSYSETGGPRMNEQFF.

The DNA of the CDR3 is TGCGCCAGCAGCCAAGAAGGGGGGGCCGCAACCTACGAGCAGTACTTC. Translation: CASSQEGGAATYEQYF. V is TRBV4-1 and J is TRBJ2-7; weak D call: TRBD2 (7 bases). Trimming shortened V by 0 bases and J by 2 bases, and 14 bases separated the two germline ends. The CDR3 is 16 residues long. The germline V gene encodes CDR1 MGHRA and CDR2 YSYEKL.

This clonotype was counted a few times. The V and J genes are TRBV7-9 and TRBJ2-5; tentative D call: TRBD2 (5 bases). Germline lookup yields CDR1 SEHNR and CDR2 FQNEAQ (reference sequence). The length of the CDR3 is 15 residues. The V and J ends lost 1 base and 2 bases respectively, with 11 bases between them. The CDR3 protein is CASSLGGPLQETQYF. The CDR3 DNA reads TGTGCCAGCAGCTTAGGCGGGCCGCTACAAGAGACCCAGTACTTC.

The chain couples TRBV12-3 or TRBV12-4 to TRBJ2-2; 7 bases are a match to TRBD1. Trimming cost V 6 bases and J 5 bases; bases outside gene matches: 15. The CDR3 is 17 amino acids. Written as DNA, the CDR3 is TGTGCCAGCAGCGGCGATGGGACAGCCCATGGGACCGGGGAGCTGTTTTTT. Translation gives CASSGDGTAHGTGELFF.